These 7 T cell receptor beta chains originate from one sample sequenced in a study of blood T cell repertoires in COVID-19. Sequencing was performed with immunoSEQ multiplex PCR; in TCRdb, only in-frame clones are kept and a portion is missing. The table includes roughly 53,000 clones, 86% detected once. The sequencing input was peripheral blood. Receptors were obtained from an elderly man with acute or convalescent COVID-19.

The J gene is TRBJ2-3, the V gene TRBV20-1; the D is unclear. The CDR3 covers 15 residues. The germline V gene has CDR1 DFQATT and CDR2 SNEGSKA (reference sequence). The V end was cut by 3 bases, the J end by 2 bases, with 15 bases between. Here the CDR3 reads CSASQAVAPTDTQYF. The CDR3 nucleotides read TGCAGTGCTAGTCAGGCAGTCGCCCCCACAGATACGCAGTATTTT.

This CDR3 reads CASSSLPETGGQPQHF. In DNA, the CDR3 is TGTGCCAGCAGTTCCCTCCCAGAGACAGGGGGTCAGCCCCAGCATTTT. The chain uses TRBV6-6 and TRBJ1-5, with 9 bases that match TRBD1. This CDR3 has 16 residues. The trim removed 4 bases at V and 6 bases at J, leaving 10 bases unmatched. Germline loops: CDR1 MNHNY, CDR2 SVGAGI (reference sequence).

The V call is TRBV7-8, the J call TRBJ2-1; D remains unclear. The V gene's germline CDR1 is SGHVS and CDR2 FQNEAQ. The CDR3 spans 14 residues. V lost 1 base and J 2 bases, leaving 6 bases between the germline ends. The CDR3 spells CASSLVGTYNEQFF. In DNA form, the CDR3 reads TGTGCCAGCAGCTTAGTGGGCACCTACAATGAGCAGTTCTTC.

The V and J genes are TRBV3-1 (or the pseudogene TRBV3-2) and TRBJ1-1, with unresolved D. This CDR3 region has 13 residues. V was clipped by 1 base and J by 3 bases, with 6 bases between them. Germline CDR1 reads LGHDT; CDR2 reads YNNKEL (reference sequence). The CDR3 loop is CASSQARDTEAFF. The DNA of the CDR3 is TGTGCCAGCAGCCAAGCGCGAGACACTGAAGCTTTCTTT.

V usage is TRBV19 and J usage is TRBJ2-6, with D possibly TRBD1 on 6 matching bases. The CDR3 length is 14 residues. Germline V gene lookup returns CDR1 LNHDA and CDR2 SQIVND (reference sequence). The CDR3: CATSGVSGANVLTF. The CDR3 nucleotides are TGTGCTACTTCAGGGGTGTCTGGGGCCAACGTCCTGACTTTC.

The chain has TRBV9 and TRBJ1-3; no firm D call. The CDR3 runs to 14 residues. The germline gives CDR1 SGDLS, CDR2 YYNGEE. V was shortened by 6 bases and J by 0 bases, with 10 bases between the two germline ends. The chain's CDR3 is CASTRLDSGNTIYF. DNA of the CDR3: TGTGCCAGCACGCGCCTCGACTCTGGAAACACCATATATTTT.

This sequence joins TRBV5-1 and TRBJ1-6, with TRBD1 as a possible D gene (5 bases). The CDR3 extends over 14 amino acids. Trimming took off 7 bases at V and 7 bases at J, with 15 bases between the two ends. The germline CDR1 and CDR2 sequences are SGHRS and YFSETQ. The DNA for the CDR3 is TGCGCCAGCTCCAGTCAGGGTAACAATTCACCCCTCCACTTT. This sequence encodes CASSSQGNNSPLHF.